This TCR beta chain was recorded in a study of siplizumab effects on memory and regulatory T cells. Findings of the study overall: Few alloreactive clones mapped to unstimulated subsets. Naive T cells apparently outstripped memory cells in diversity and seemed major alloresponse contributors. Some alloreactive sequences were traceable to unstimulated CD4+ memory cells, and siplizumab significantly reduced them.

Assayed TCR templates numbered about 10^5 for each sample. The repertoire was sequenced with immunoSEQ multiplex PCR; TCRdb's copy has only in-frame clones and lacks some. The sample includes some 100,000 clones, about 91% of them seen just once. On this clone itself: Its target is unknown.

The CDR3 has 16 amino acids. Germline CDR1 SGHVS, CDR2 FNYEAQ. Trimming left V 1 base short and J 0 bases short, with 9 bases between. The sequencing sample was made of CD4+ T cells sorted from blood. This chain uses TRBV7-6 with TRBJ2-2, with D maybe TRBD2 (6 bases). The clonotype was recovered from a human donor in good health. For the CDR3, the DNA is TGTGCCAGCAGCTTAGAGTTAGCGGCGAACACCGGGGAGCTGTTTTTT. Amino acids: CASSLELAANTGELFF.